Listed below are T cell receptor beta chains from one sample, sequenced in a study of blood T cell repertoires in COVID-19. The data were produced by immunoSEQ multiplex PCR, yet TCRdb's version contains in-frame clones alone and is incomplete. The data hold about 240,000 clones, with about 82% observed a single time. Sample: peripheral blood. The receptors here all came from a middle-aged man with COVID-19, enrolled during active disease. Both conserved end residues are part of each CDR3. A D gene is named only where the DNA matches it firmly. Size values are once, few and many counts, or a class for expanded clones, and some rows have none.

TGTGCCAGCAGCCCCGGGGTCGCCGGGGAGCTGTTTTTT	CASSPGVAGELFF	-	TRBV3-1/TRBV3-2	TRBJ2-2	-	13
TGTGCCAGCAGCGTAGAGACAACTAGAAGGTCTGGAAACACCATATATTTT	CASSVETTRRSGNTIYF	-	TRBV9	TRBJ1-3	-	17
TGTGCCAGCAGCAAATTGGGGCACAAAACTAACTATGGCTACACCTTC	CASSKLGHKTNYGYTF	-	TRBV21-1	TRBJ1-2	-	16
TGTGCCAGCAGCTTAGGGTCAGGGTCCTACGAGCAGTACTTC	CASSLGSGSYEQYF	-	TRBV11-1	TRBJ2-7	-	14
TGTGCCAGCTCACCGACAGGACAGTACTATGGCTACACCTTC	CASSPTGQYYGYTF	-	TRBV18	TRBJ1-2	-	14
TGTGCCAGCAGCCGCCAGCGGGGGGTGGATACGCAGTATTTT	CASSRQRGVDTQYF	few	TRBV14	TRBJ2-3	TRBD2	14
TGTGCCAGCAGCTTAGAAACTAGGGAGACCCAGTACTTC	CASSLETRETQYF	once	TRBV11-2	TRBJ2-5	-	13
TGTGCCAGCATCCTGGGGAGGGGCCCCTACGAGCAGTACTTC	CASILGRGPYEQYF	-	TRBV7-2	TRBJ2-7	TRBD2	14
TGTGCCAGCAGCGCCGGGACAGGGCTTACTTTTGAAGCTTTCTTT	CASSAGTGLTFEAFF	-	TRBV9	TRBJ1-1	TRBD1	15
TGTGCCAGCAGCTTAGGTTTGTCCGGCGGGGAAGGCTACACCTTC	CASSLGLSGGEGYTF	few	TRBV7-9	TRBJ1-2	-	15
TGCAGCGTTGCGACAGGGCTGAACACTGAAGCTTTCTTT	CSVATGLNTEAFF	-	TRBV29-1	TRBJ1-1	TRBD1	13
TGTGCCTGGAGTGTTGGAGACACCATATATTTT	CAWSVGDTIYF	once	TRBV30	TRBJ1-3	-	11
TGTGCCAGCAGCTTAAGCGGAGGGAACTATGGCTACACCTTC	CASSLSGGNYGYTF	-	TRBV7-2	TRBJ1-2	-	14
TGCGCCAGCAGCTGGGACAGTTCCTACGAGCAGTACTTC	CASSWDSSYEQYF	once	TRBV4-1	TRBJ2-7	TRBD1	13
TGTGCCAGCAGCCAAACCCGACTAGCGGCCAATGAGCAGTTCTTC	CASSQTRLAANEQFF	-	TRBV7-2	TRBJ2-1	TRBD2	15
TGTGCCAGCAGCTTGGCCGGGGGGGCCTCTGGAAACACCATATATTTT	CASSLAGGASGNTIYF	-	TRBV5-5	TRBJ1-3	-	16
TGTGCCTGGGATCGGGGATCGCCGGCAACTGGCTACACCTTC	CAWDRGSPATGYTF	-	TRBV30	TRBJ1-2	-	14
TGCGCCAGCAGCTTGGATCGGGGACAGGGCAATGGCTACACCTTC	CASSLDRGQGNGYTF	-	TRBV5-1	TRBJ1-2	TRBD1	15
TGTGCCAGCAGCTTAGCCGGCGGTGCCACTGAAGCTTTCTTT	CASSLAGGATEAFF	-	TRBV11-2	TRBJ1-1	-	14
TGTGCCTGGAGTGTCCCGGGACAGGGTTACTATGGCTACACCTTC	CAWSVPGQGYYGYTF	-	TRBV30	TRBJ1-2	TRBD1	15
TGTGCCAGCAGTCCCGACATGGCTACGCAGTATTTT	CASSPDMATQYF	once	TRBV12-3/TRBV12-4	TRBJ2-3	-	12
TGTGCCAGCAGTCCATCTCGTCCTGCGTCTTTCTTT	CASSPSRPASFF	-	TRBV2	TRBJ1-1	-	12
TGTGCCAGCAGTTTCCACAGGGGGAGCAATCAGCCCCAGCATTTT	CASSFHRGSNQPQHF	few	TRBV6-6	TRBJ1-5	TRBD1	15
TGTGCCAGCTCACCACAGACTGGGGGACTTCCCCTCCACTTT	CASSPQTGGLPLHF	once	TRBV18	TRBJ1-6	-	14
TGTGCCAGCAGCTTAGATTGGCGGGCCAACGAGCAGTACTTC	CASSLDWRANEQYF	-	TRBV11-2	TRBJ2-7	-	14
TGTGCCAGCAGCAGACCAGGGACTAATGAAAAACTGTTTTTT	CASSRPGTNEKLFF	-	TRBV6-2/TRBV6-3	TRBJ1-4	-	14